Listed below are T cell receptor beta chains from one sample, sequenced in a study of blood T cell repertoires in COVID-19. The data were produced by immunoSEQ multiplex PCR, yet TCRdb's version contains in-frame clones alone and is incomplete. The sample yields roughly 68,000 clones, 88% seen once. Sequencing was done on a sample of PBMCs or T cells enriched from blood (not recorded which). The origin of the receptors is a woman aged 40-49 years who had recovered from COVID-19. Both conserved end residues are part of each CDR3. Each record gives: D gene, V gene, J gene, clone size, CDR3 protein, CDR3 DNA. The D gene is left open where the match is weak. Rows may omit the clone size; those that give it use once, few, many or a size class.

d_call: .
v_call: TRBV11-2
j_call: TRBJ1-4
clone_size: once
cdr3_aa: CASSLLGGSNEKLFF
cdr3_nt: TGTGCCAGCAGCTTATTAGGAGGTTCTAATGAAAAACTGTTTTTT

d_call: TRBD1
v_call: TRBV4-1
j_call: TRBJ2-2
clone_size: .
cdr3_aa: CASSQLTGTGISNTGELFF
cdr3_nt: TGCGCCAGCAGCCAATTAACCGGGACAGGGATTTCGAACACCGGGGAGCTGTTTTTT

d_call: .
v_call: TRBV11-2
j_call: TRBJ2-5
clone_size: .
cdr3_aa: CASSLVIDQGQETQYF
cdr3_nt: TGTGCCAGCAGCTTAGTCATCGACCAGGGTCAAGAGACCCAGTACTTC

d_call: .
v_call: TRBV5-5
j_call: TRBJ1-3
clone_size: .
cdr3_aa: CASSQKPGPGGGNTIYF
cdr3_nt: TGTGCCAGCAGCCAAAAACCGGGACCCGGGGGTGGAAACACCATATATTTT

d_call: TRBD1
v_call: TRBV5-5
j_call: TRBJ1-5
clone_size: .
cdr3_aa: CASSLDRGGQPQHF
cdr3_nt: TGTGCCAGCAGCTTGGACAGGGGGGGACAGCCCCAGCATTTT

d_call: .
v_call: TRBV11-3
j_call: TRBJ1-3
clone_size: .
cdr3_aa: CASSLTFSGNTIYF
cdr3_nt: TGTGCCAGCAGCTTAACATTCTCTGGAAACACCATATATTTT

d_call: TRBD2
v_call: TRBV5-1
j_call: TRBJ2-1
clone_size: once
cdr3_aa: CASSSTSGGVNEQFF
cdr3_nt: TGCGCCAGCAGCTCTACTAGCGGGGGGGTTAATGAGCAGTTCTTC

d_call: .
v_call: TRBV14
j_call: TRBJ2-5
clone_size: .
cdr3_aa: CASSQDRRNNAETQYF
cdr3_nt: TGTGCCAGCAGCCAAGATCGGCGGAACAATGCGGAGACCCAGTACTTC

d_call: TRBD1
v_call: TRBV19
j_call: TRBJ1-4
clone_size: .
cdr3_aa: CASSGQGSEKLFF
cdr3_nt: TGTGCCAGTAGCGGACAGGGTAGTGAAAAACTGTTTTTT

d_call: .
v_call: TRBV11-2
j_call: TRBJ1-1
clone_size: .
cdr3_aa: CASSLGLNTEAFF
cdr3_nt: TGTGCCAGCAGCCTGGGCCTGAACACTGAAGCTTTCTTT

d_call: .
v_call: TRBV6-5
j_call: TRBJ1-5
clone_size: .
cdr3_aa: CASSYRTETQPQHF
cdr3_nt: TGTGCCAGCAGTTACCGGACAGAGACCCAGCCCCAGCATTTT

d_call: .
v_call: TRBV27
j_call: TRBJ1-2
clone_size: once
cdr3_aa: CASSLEPSYGYTF
cdr3_nt: TGTGCCAGCAGTTTAGAGCCGTCCTATGGCTACACCTTC

d_call: .
v_call: TRBV15
j_call: TRBJ1-2
clone_size: .
cdr3_aa: CATSKDKTEDYGYTF
cdr3_nt: TGTGCCACCAGCAAAGACAAGACAGAGGACTATGGCTACACCTTC

d_call: .
v_call: TRBV2
j_call: TRBJ1-2
clone_size: .
cdr3_aa: CASSYQTNLYGYTF
cdr3_nt: TGTGCCAGCAGCTATCAGACAAACCTTTATGGCTACACCTTC

d_call: TRBD1
v_call: TRBV4-1
j_call: TRBJ2-7
clone_size: few
cdr3_aa: CASSQDGTATYEQYF
cdr3_nt: TGCGCCAGCAGCCAAGATGGGACAGCGACCTACGAGCAGTACTTC

d_call: TRBD1
v_call: TRBV5-5
j_call: TRBJ2-3
clone_size: once
cdr3_aa: CASSTRTGPDTQYF
cdr3_nt: TGTGCCAGCAGCACCAGGACAGGTCCAGATACGCAGTATTTT

d_call: TRBD1
v_call: TRBV5-1
j_call: TRBJ2-7
clone_size: once
cdr3_aa: CASSMVGGTVISYEQYF
cdr3_nt: TGCGCCAGCAGCATGGTCGGTGGGACAGTCATCTCCTACGAGCAGTACTTC

d_call: .
v_call: TRBV27
j_call: TRBJ2-7
clone_size: .
cdr3_aa: CASSFTLQRASYEQYF
cdr3_nt: TGTGCCAGCAGTTTCACACTCCAGAGAGCGTCCTACGAGCAGTACTTC

d_call: .
v_call: TRBV4-2
j_call: TRBJ2-5
clone_size: .
cdr3_aa: CASSLGLLQETQYF
cdr3_nt: TGTGCCAGCAGCCTGGGACTCCTACAAGAGACCCAGTACTTC

d_call: .
v_call: TRBV7-2
j_call: TRBJ2-7
clone_size: .
cdr3_aa: CASKLRLSYEQYF
cdr3_nt: TGTGCCAGCAAACTTCGACTCTCCTACGAGCAGTACTTC

d_call: TRBD1
v_call: TRBV11-3
j_call: TRBJ1-3
clone_size: .
cdr3_aa: CASRSIPGQGTYF
cdr3_nt: TGTGCCAGCAGATCAATCCCGGGACAGGGCACATATTTT

d_call: TRBD1
v_call: TRBV25-1
j_call: TRBJ1-2
clone_size: .
cdr3_aa: CASSLGTDYYGYTF
cdr3_nt: TGTGCCAGCAGCCTCGGGACAGACTACTACGGCTACACCTTC

d_call: TRBD1
v_call: TRBV7-8
j_call: TRBJ1-2
clone_size: .
cdr3_aa: CASSFRTGGYGYTF
cdr3_nt: TGTGCCAGCAGCTTCCGGACAGGGGGCTATGGCTACACCTTC

d_call: .
v_call: TRBV5-4
j_call: TRBJ1-1
clone_size: once
cdr3_aa: CASSLTGLMEAFF
cdr3_nt: TGTGCCAGCAGCTTGACAGGGTTGATGGAAGCTTTCTTT

d_call: .
v_call: TRBV2
j_call: TRBJ1-5
clone_size: once
cdr3_aa: CASSDEGGNQPQHF
cdr3_nt: TGTGCCAGCAGTGATGAGGGGGGCAATCAGCCCCAGCATTTT

d_call: .
v_call: TRBV5-1
j_call: TRBJ1-1
clone_size: .
cdr3_aa: CASSLSVQAEAFF
cdr3_nt: TGCGCCAGCAGCTTGTCGGTTCAGGCAGAAGCTTTCTTT

d_call: .
v_call: TRBV27
j_call: TRBJ2-3
clone_size: once
cdr3_aa: CASSLSTPAADTQYF
cdr3_nt: TGTGCCAGCAGTTTATCCACCCCTGCTGCGGATACGCAGTATTTT

d_call: TRBD1
v_call: TRBV6-5
j_call: TRBJ1-2
clone_size: .
cdr3_aa: CASSPQGIYYGYTF
cdr3_nt: TGTGCCAGCAGTCCACAGGGGATCTACTATGGCTACACCTTC

d_call: TRBD1
v_call: TRBV27
j_call: TRBJ1-4
clone_size: .
cdr3_aa: CASSLPRDDRGTATNEKLFF
cdr3_nt: TGTGCCAGCAGTTTGCCACGGGACGACAGGGGAACCGCAACTAATGAAAAACTGTTTTTT

d_call: .
v_call: TRBV5-1
j_call: TRBJ1-1
clone_size: few
cdr3_aa: CASTNIGGMNTEAFF
cdr3_nt: TGCGCCAGCACCAACATAGGAGGGATGAACACTGAAGCTTTCTTT

d_call: .
v_call: TRBV21-1
j_call: TRBJ1-4
clone_size: few
cdr3_aa: CASSKDLVGGEKLFF
cdr3_nt: TGTGCCAGCAGCAAGGACCTCGTGGGCGGGGAAAAACTGTTTTTT

d_call: .
v_call: TRBV2
j_call: TRBJ1-2
clone_size: .
cdr3_aa: CASSEGQGSSYGYTF
cdr3_nt: TGTGCCAGCAGTGAGGGCCAGGGATCCAGCTATGGCTACACCTTC

d_call: TRBD2
v_call: TRBV7-9
j_call: TRBJ2-1
clone_size: .
cdr3_aa: CASSSGTSGANEQFF
cdr3_nt: TGTGCCAGCAGCTCAGGGACTAGCGGGGCGAATGAGCAGTTCTTC

d_call: .
v_call: TRBV14
j_call: TRBJ2-7
clone_size: .
cdr3_aa: CASSQGIQYEQYF
cdr3_nt: TGTGCCAGCAGCCAAGGCATTCAGTACGAGCAGTACTTC

d_call: TRBD1
v_call: TRBV11-2
j_call: TRBJ2-7
clone_size: .
cdr3_aa: CASSLDLVGTGTYEQYF
cdr3_nt: TGTGCCAGCAGCTTAGATCTGGTGGGGACAGGGACCTACGAGCAGTACTTC

d_call: .
v_call: TRBV25-1
j_call: TRBJ1-2
clone_size: .
cdr3_aa: CASSPWQSGGYTF
cdr3_nt: TGTGCCAGCAGTCCCTGGCAATCCGGGGGCTACACCTTC

d_call: .
v_call: TRBV5-1
j_call: TRBJ1-2
clone_size: .
cdr3_aa: CASSLGPEGYGYTF
cdr3_nt: TGCGCCAGCAGCTTAGGTCCGGAGGGCTATGGCTACACCTTC

d_call: .
v_call: TRBV20-1
j_call: TRBJ2-1
clone_size: .
cdr3_aa: CSARGRNEQFF
cdr3_nt: TGCAGCGCGCGGGGGCGAAATGAGCAGTTCTTC

d_call: .
v_call: TRBV7-8
j_call: TRBJ1-6
clone_size: .
cdr3_aa: CASSPPWTANSPLHF
cdr3_nt: TGTGCCAGCAGCCCACCCTGGACAGCTAATTCACCCCTCCACTTT

d_call: .
v_call: TRBV3-1/TRBV3-2
j_call: TRBJ1-1
clone_size: .
cdr3_aa: CASSQGLAGFRQTEAFF
cdr3_nt: TGTGCCAGCAGCCAAGGGCTGGCAGGGTTTCGTCAGACTGAAGCTTTCTTT